A single T cell receptor beta chain is shown here with its context. With 1 base removed from V and 6 bases from J, the gap between germline ends came to 7 bases. CDR3 length: 13 amino acids. Germline V gives CDR1 SGHVS, CDR2 FNYEAQ. TCRdb keeps only in-frame clones here, not all; method: immunoSEQ multiplex PCR. Of about 300,000 clones detected, around 66% appear once; the ten largest clones hold roughly 6.3%. This specimen belongs to a study of cytotoxic CD8 clonotypes in ibrutinib-treated CLL. This sequence originates from a human donor with chronic lymphocytic leukemia. The starting material was PBMCs, obtained after 36 months of ibrutinib treatment. The chain couples TRBV7-6 to TRBJ1-5; the D gene is possibly TRBD1 (5 bases). In DNA form, the CDR3 reads TGTGCCAGCAGCTTAGGGGGGGTTCAGCCCCAGCATTTT. Protein product: CASSLGGVQPQHF.